This T cell receptor (beta chain) was captured by sequencing in a study of Graves' ophthalmopathy and Graves' hyperthyroidism. Study-level findings and limits: Forecasting of ophthalmopathy progression by the model achieved 70.59% sensitivity and roughly 78% specificity.

The CDR3 has 15 residues. Germline trimming cut 3 bases from V and 2 bases from J; bases unmatched to any gene: 3. Germline V gene lookup returns CDR1 SGDLS and CDR2 YYNGEE. Lactation, pregnancy, uncontrolled infections and other autoimmune diseases were all grounds for excluding patients. Out of 7.5 to 10 ml of fresh peripheral blood, PBMCs were obtained. From RNA, the CDR3 regions of TCR beta chains were amplified and sequenced. An initial RT-PCR round employing HTBI primers preceded a second-round multiplex PCR. TCRdb reprocessed the multiplex PCR reads with MiXCR, giving one entry per CDR3 protein. Here the sample spans approximately 330,000 distinct CDR3 sequences, roughly 15% being singletons. This clonotype has only a few counts. What it binds is not known.

The sample consisted of peripheral blood. The sequence derives from an adult man with Graves' ophthalmopathy. The rearrangement joins TRBV9 to TRBJ2-5; TRBD2 matches at 11 bases. The CDR3 sequence: CASSALAGEQETQYF. The CDR3 coding sequence is TGTGCCAGCAGCGCACTAGCGGGAGAACAAGAGACCCAGTACTTC. Drawing the rest from reference TRBV9 and TRBJ2-5, the complete variable domain is DSGVTQTPKHLITATGQRVTLRCSPRSGDLSVYWYQQSLDQGLQFLIQYYNGEERAKGNILERFSAQQFPDLHSELNLSSLELGDSALYFCASSALAGEQETQYFGPGTRLLVL.